The clone carrying this T cell receptor (beta chain) was observed many times. This record belongs to a study of Graves' ophthalmopathy and Graves' hyperthyroidism. Pregnancy or lactation, uncontrolled infections and other autoimmune diseases were grounds for excluding patients. Amplified TCR beta CDR3 regions were obtained using RNA transcripts as template. The workflow started with a first-round RT-PCR run with HTBI primers and then moved on to a second-round multiplex PCR. One entry per CDR3 protein, called by TCRdb with MiXCR from the multiplex PCR reads. The table includes approximately 210,000 distinct CDR3 sequences, 25% to 30% detected once. Specimen: peripheral blood. The clonotype was recovered from a man in his forties or fifties with Graves' ophthalmopathy.

The CDR3: CASSLTGLNTEAFF. CDR3 DNA sequence: TGTGCCAGCAGTTTAACAGGGCTGAACACTGAAGCTTTCTTT. This rearrangement joins TRBV27 to TRBJ1-1; tentative D call: TRBD1 (6 bases). Germline-derived CDR1 and CDR2 are MNHEY and SMNVEV (reference sequence). Trimming left V 2 bases short and J 0 bases short, with 7 bases between. This CDR3 has 14 residues.